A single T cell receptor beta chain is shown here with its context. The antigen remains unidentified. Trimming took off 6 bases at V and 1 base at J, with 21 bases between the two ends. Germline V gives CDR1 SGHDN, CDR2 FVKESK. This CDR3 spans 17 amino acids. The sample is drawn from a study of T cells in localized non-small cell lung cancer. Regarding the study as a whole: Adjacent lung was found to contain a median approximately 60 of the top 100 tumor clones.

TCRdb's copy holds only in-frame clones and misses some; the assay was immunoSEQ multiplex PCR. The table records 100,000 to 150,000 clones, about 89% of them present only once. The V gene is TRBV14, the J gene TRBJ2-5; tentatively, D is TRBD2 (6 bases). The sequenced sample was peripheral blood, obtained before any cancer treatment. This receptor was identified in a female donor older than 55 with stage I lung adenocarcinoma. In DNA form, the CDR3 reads TGTGCCAGCAGTGGATATGAGGCGGGAACCGGCCAAGAGACCCAGTACTTC. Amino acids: CASSGYEAGTGQETQYF.